The rows below give T cell receptor beta chains drawn from one sample of a study of metastatic and nonmetastatic thyroid tumors. MiXCR reprocessed the PCR reads for TCRdb. The data contain some 84,000 clones, roughly 8.6% of them singletons. The sample comprised blood. Source of these receptors: a female donor with papillary thyroid cancer or a benign thyroid nodule (not recorded which). Some clones in this sample may be carry-over from other donors' samples. Both conserved end residues are trimmed from each CDR3. Each record gives: J gene, V gene, D gene, CDR3 protein. The D gene is left open where the match is weak.

TRBJ2-3 | TRBV11-2 | . | ASSLDFGNTDTQY
TRBJ1-1 | TRBV15 | . | ATSTQRGNTEAF
TRBJ1-2 | TRBV19 | . | ASSMGRPYGYT
TRBJ2-5 | TRBV6-6 | . | ASSYSNNPSGQETQY
TRBJ1-6 | TRBV2 | . | ASRDRGNNSPLH
TRBJ1-1 | TRBV29-1 | TRBD1 | SAAEGARTEAF
TRBJ2-7 | TRBV13 | TRBD2 | ASRKSGGDYEQY
TRBJ2-2 | TRBV28 | TRBD1 | ASNSGTGGTNTGELF
TRBJ1-1 | TRBV4-1 | TRBD1 | ASSRGQGLSPTEAF
TRBJ2-3 | TRBV20-1 | TRBD1 | SADRTGTTDTQY
TRBJ1-3 | TRBV14 | . | ASSQSQAFSGNTIY
TRBJ2-5 | TRBV5-1 | . | ASSPGKGQEY
TRBJ2-7 | TRBV24-1 | . | ATASGSSYEQY
TRBJ2-1 | TRBV20-1 | TRBD2 | SAGAGSSYNEQF
TRBJ2-2 | TRBV5-6 | . | ASSLDDRLGTGELF
TRBJ2-1 | TRBV5-1 | TRBD2 | ASSRTSGGYNEQF
TRBJ1-4 | TRBV7-6 | . | ASSDGPQGNEKLF
TRBJ2-7 | TRBV13 | . | ASSLNSYEQY
TRBJ2-3 | TRBV30 | TRBD2 | ACAGGARTDTQY
TRBJ1-6 | TRBV20-1 | TRBD1 | SARDLKGTGRKSPLH
TRBJ1-5 | TRBV12-3/TRBV12-4 | TRBD1 | ASKGQTQPQH
TRBJ2-7 | TRBV27 | . | ASSTGTARYEQY
TRBJ1-1 | TRBV2 | . | ASSDRRVPEAF
TRBJ2-3 | TRBV9 | TRBD2 | ASSARGVSGSAVDTQY
TRBJ2-1 | TRBV6-5 | . | ASSYRAGTGLKQF
TRBJ1-1 | TRBV7-3 | TRBD1 | ASSSGQGHTEAF
TRBJ1-2 | TRBV12-3/TRBV12-4 | . | ASRPTGSGGYT
TRBJ2-3 | TRBV3-1 | . | ASSQDGGLLADTQY
TRBJ2-7 | TRBV16 | . | ASSQQRDYEQY
TRBJ1-2 | TRBV19 | TRBD1 | ASSRDRSYGYT
TRBJ1-1 | TRBV11-2 | . | ASSLGRNTEAF
TRBJ1-2 | TRBV16 | . | ASSQSHYGYT
TRBJ2-7 | TRBV6-1 | . | ASIRDTRAYEQY
TRBJ1-6 | TRBV2 | . | ASSDVPGGYSPLH
TRBJ2-5 | TRBV3-1 | . | ASSQESISGTQY
TRBJ1-5 | TRBV24-1 | . | ATSDRQTTY
TRBJ2-3 | TRBV20-1 | . | SASTGTLQSTLTDTQY
TRBJ1-4 | TRBV19 | . | ASSQLRTNEKLF
TRBJ1-5 | TRBV10-3 | TRBD1 | AISRDRDNQPQH
TRBJ1-1 | TRBV2 | . | ARTTGENTEAF
TRBJ1-2 | TRBV30 | . | AWSVEANYGYT
TRBJ2-7 | TRBV6-1 | . | ASSRGRAFYEQY
TRBJ2-5 | TRBV12-3/TRBV12-4 | . | ASRSGKKETQY
TRBJ2-1 | TRBV10-3 | TRBD2 | AISGTSGEQF
TRBJ1-6 | TRBV20-1 | . | SASTGHPNSPLH
TRBJ1-5 | TRBV9 | TRBD1 | ASSETGGSYQPQH
TRBJ2-1 | TRBV7-3 | . | ASRGGGVSGEQF
TRBJ2-1 | TRBV7-3 | TRBD2 | ASSLRKMVTSGRNEQF
TRBJ1-6 | TRBV19 | . | ASSISGNNSPLH
TRBJ1-2 | TRBV4-1 | TRBD1 | ASSLKIDRGGYGYT
TRBJ1-1 | TRBV9 | TRBD1 | ASSPRQGNTEAF
TRBJ2-2 | TRBV3-1 | . | ASSQGPGTGELF